Reported below is one T cell receptor beta chain. The sample belongs to a study of blood T cell repertoires in COVID-19. Generated by immunoSEQ multiplex PCR, the TCRdb table keeps only in-frame clones and is missing some. The table records roughly 250,000 clones, 82% of them present only once. V trimming: 3 bases; J trimming: 8 bases; junction bases outside the gene matches: 10. CDR1 and CDR2 from the germline V gene are MNHEY and SVGAGI. The CDR3 runs 15 residues. Sequenced input: peripheral blood. This receptor was identified in a woman in her sixties or seventies with acute or convalescent COVID-19. V gene TRBV6-5 combines with J gene TRBJ1-1; 9 bases map to TRBD1. In DNA, the CDR3 is TGTGCCAGCAGTTATAACGTGAAAACAGGGGGCGAAGCTTTCTTT. It codes for CASSYNVKTGGEAFF.